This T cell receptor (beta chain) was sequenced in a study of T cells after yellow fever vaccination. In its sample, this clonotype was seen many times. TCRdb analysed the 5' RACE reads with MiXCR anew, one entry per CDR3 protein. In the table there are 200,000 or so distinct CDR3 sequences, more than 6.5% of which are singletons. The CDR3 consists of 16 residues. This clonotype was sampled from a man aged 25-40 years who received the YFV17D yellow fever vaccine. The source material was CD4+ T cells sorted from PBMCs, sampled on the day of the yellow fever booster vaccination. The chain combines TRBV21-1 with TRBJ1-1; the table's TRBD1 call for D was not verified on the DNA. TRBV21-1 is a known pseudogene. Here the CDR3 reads CASSKTGAPGDTEAFF. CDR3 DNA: TGTGCCAGCAGCAAGACAGGGGCCCCGGGTGACACTGAAGCTTTCTTT.